A single sample gave rise to the 26 T cell receptor beta chains below, sequenced in a study of blood T cell repertoires in COVID-19 (dated by TCRdb to the early 2020s). Receptor libraries were prepared by the immunoSEQ multiplex PCR assay. The source is immuneACCESS, and TCRdb retained only in-frame sequences with V and J called. Part of the clones is not carried over; for the studies checked, unresolved V genes explain less than half of this, and the remainder is unexplained. The sample table lists 90,000 to 120,000 clones, approximately 70% of them with a count of one. The top ten hold less than 2% of the sample. Sequenced material: peripheral blood. Every receptor here comes from a woman in her forties with acute or convalescent COVID-19.

This clone was counted only a few times. The sample carries other DNA sequences with the same CDR3. Here the CDR3 DNA reads TGTGCCAGCAGCCAAGGCCAGGTCTATGGCTACACCTTC. This gives the protein CASSQGQVYGYTF. The chain employs TRBV3-1 (or the pseudogene TRBV3-2) and TRBJ1-2; D gene ambiguous. Deletions cut 1 base from V and 4 bases from J, with 7 bases between. Germline lookup yields CDR1 LGHDT and CDR2 YNNKEL (reference sequence). CDR3 size: 13 residues.

The table lists this clone with a few counts. This chain connects TRBV3-1 (or the pseudogene TRBV3-2) to TRBJ2-5, with a possible D match to TRBD2 (5 bases). V dropped 0 bases and J dropped 8 bases, with 10 bases sitting between them. Germline CDR1 is LGHDT and CDR2 is YNNKEL (reference sequence). The CDR3 is 13 residues long. The CDR3 spells CASSQDLGSTQYF. CDR3 DNA: TGTGCCAGCAGCCAAGATCTTGGGAGCACCCAGTACTTC.

In this sample, this clone turned up once. V gene TRBV28 combines with J gene TRBJ1-5; D ambiguous. CDR1 and CDR2 (germline): MDHEN, SYDVKM. The CDR3 runs 12 residues. The V and J ends lost 4 bases and 4 bases respectively, with 5 bases between them. In DNA, the CDR3 is TGTGCCAGCAGTTCCGTGAATCAGCCCCAGCATTTT. Its translation: CASSSVNQPQHF.

Only a few counts were recorded for this clone. The gene calls are TRBV21-1 and TRBJ2-1; TRBD2 was called by the table and not checked on the DNA. TRBV21-1 is reported as a pseudogene. There are 16 residues in the CDR3. For the CDR3, the DNA is TGTGCCAGCAGCAAAGCGGGACTAGCGGGGGGGCATGAGCAGTTCTTC. Its translation is CASSKAGLAGGHEQFF.

The chain joins TRBV7-9 to TRBJ1-4; TRBD1 matches 7 bases. There are 13 residues in the CDR3. Germline V gene data show CDR1 as SEHNR and CDR2 as FQNEAQ (reference sequence). V lost 3 bases, J lost 7 bases, and 2 bases stayed unmatched. The CDR3 DNA sequence: TGTGCCAGCAGCTTGGGACAGACTGAAAAACTGTTTTTT. This encodes CASSLGQTEKLFF. The full variable domain, completed using reference TRBV7-9 and TRBJ1-4, is DTGVSQNPRHKITKRGQNVTFRCDPISEHNRLYWYRQTLGQGPEFLTYFQNEAQLEKSRLLSDRFSAERPKGSFSTLEIQRTEQGDSAMYLCASSLGQTEKLFFGSGTQLSVL.

This chain uses TRBV5-1 with TRBJ1-1, with D tentatively TRBD1 (5 bases). V shed 4 bases and J shed 7 bases, with 14 bases lying between them. CDR1 SGHRS and CDR2 YFSETQ come from the germline V gene. The CDR3 totals 13 residues. CDR3 nucleotides: TGCGCCAGCAGCCGGGACCCCGGGAGTGAAGCTTTCTTT. It encodes CASSRDPGSEAFF.

The chain couples TRBV7-3 to TRBJ2-3, with D perhaps TRBD1 (6 bases). Germline loops: CDR1 SGHTA, CDR2 FQGTGA. Trimming shortened V by 6 bases and J by 2 bases, and 12 bases separated the two germline ends. There are 14 residues in the CDR3. This chain's CDR3 is CASSPDRYTDTQYF. The CDR3 DNA sequence: TGTGCCAGCAGTCCCGACAGGTACACAGATACGCAGTATTTT.

This chain connects TRBV12-3 or TRBV12-4 to TRBJ1-5; possible D gene TRBD1, 5 bases. The CDR3 extends over 12 amino acids. V shed 8 bases and J shed 2 bases, with 7 bases lying between them. This chain's CDR3 is CASGAGNQPQHF. DNA of the CDR3: TGTGCCAGCGGGGCTGGCAATCAGCCCCAGCATTTT.

This chain uses TRBV7-9 with TRBJ1-1, with a possible D match to TRBD1 (5 bases). The CDR3 consists of 16 residues. V dropped 4 bases and J dropped 1 base, with 16 bases sitting between them. Germline loops: CDR1 SEHNR, CDR2 FQNEAQ (reference sequence). This CDR3 is CASSSREYGGNTEAFF. The CDR3 nucleotides are TGTGCCAGCAGCTCCCGGGAATACGGGGGGAACACTGAAGCTTTCTTT.

The gene calls are TRBV7-6 and TRBJ2-7; 8 bases are shared with TRBD1. CDR3 length: 15 amino acids. Looked up from germline, CDR1 is SGHVS and CDR2 is FNYEAQ. The V segment lost 5 bases and the J segment 2 bases; nucleotides outside the gene matches: 8. This chain's CDR3 is CASSPQGTGTYEQYF. In DNA form, the CDR3 reads TGTGCCAGCAGCCCCCAGGGGACAGGAACCTACGAGCAGTACTTC.

The gene calls are TRBV5-4 and TRBJ2-1; the match to TRBD1 covers 9 bases. CDR3 length: 11 amino acids. The J segment lost 14 bases and the V segment lost 4 bases, leaving 4 bases of the junction unmatched. Germline values: CDR1 SGHNT, CDR2 YYREEE (reference sequence). This CDR3 reads CASSGTGREFF. The CDR3 DNA follows: TGTGCCAGCAGCGGGACAGGGAGGGAGTTCTTC.

This clone has only a few counts. The V and J genes are TRBV19 and TRBJ1-5, with D perhaps matching TRBD1 (5 bases). The CDR3 contains 13 residues. V was cut by 3 bases and J by 9 bases, with 12 bases left in between. Germline lookup yields CDR1 LNHDA and CDR2 SQIVND (reference sequence). The CDR3 DNA follows: TGTGCCAGTAGTATGTCCCTCACAGGGCCCCAGCATTTT. Protein product: CASSMSLTGPQHF.

This clone has only a few counts. The chain joins TRBV5-1 to TRBJ2-3, with a possible D match to TRBD2 (6 bases). The V end lost 1 base, the J end lost 4 bases, and 16 bases lay between the germline ends. This CDR3 spans 16 amino acids. Germline CDR1 is SGHRS and CDR2 is YFSETQ. The CDR3 nucleotides read TGCGCCAGCAGCTTGCAAGGACGGGAGCCCCCAGATACGCAGTATTTT. It is translated as CASSLQGREPPDTQYF. The full variable domain, completed using reference TRBV5-1 and TRBJ2-3, is KAGVTQTPRYLIKTRGQQVTLSCSPISGHRSVSWYQQTPGQGLQFLFEYFSETQRNKGNFPGRFSGRQFSNSRSEMNVSTLELGDSALYLCASSLQGREPPDTQYFGPGTRLTVL.

The V call is TRBV27, the J call TRBJ1-2; TRBD1 matches 8 bases. The CDR3 extends over 12 amino acids. Trimming removed 8 bases from V and 8 bases from J; junction bases left unmatched: 7. The germline CDR1 and CDR2 sequences are MNHEY and SMNVEV (reference sequence). The CDR3 sequence is CASQDRAGGYTF. For the CDR3, the DNA is TGTGCCAGCCAGGACAGGGCGGGCGGCTACACCTTC.

This clone has more than one count but fewer than ten. The rearrangement links TRBV27 to TRBJ1-4, with D possibly being TRBD1 (5 bases). Trimming stripped 5 bases from V and 0 bases from J, with 10 bases between. The CDR3 has 15 residues. Germline V gives CDR1 MNHEY, CDR2 SMNVEV (reference sequence). Written as DNA, the CDR3 is TGTGCCAGCAGTCCCCGACAGACAACTAATGAAAAACTGTTTTTT. It codes for CASSPRQTTNEKLFF.

The chain uses TRBV6-1 and TRBJ1-3; no reliable D call. Germline V lookup: CDR1 MNHNS, CDR2 SASEGT. V was trimmed by 1 base and J by 0 bases, leaving 10 bases between them. The CDR3 has 16 amino acids. The CDR3 coding sequence is TGTGCCAGCAGTGAAGAGGAGGGTTCCTCTGGAAACACCATATATTTT. Translating it yields CASSEEEGSSGNTIYF.

The V gene is TRBV10-3, the J gene TRBJ1-1, with D possibly matching TRBD1 (5 bases). V lost 3 bases and J 6 bases, leaving 17 bases between the germline ends. Germline V lookup: CDR1 ENHRY, CDR2 SYGVKD. This CDR3 spans 15 amino acids. The CDR3 DNA reads TGTGCCATCAGTGAATTGGAGGGGTACGATTCTGAAGCTTTCTTT. Translating gives CAISELEGYDSEAFF.

J is TRBJ2-1 and V is TRBV5-4, with D hard to call. Trimming left V 0 bases short and J 4 bases short, with 11 bases between. The CDR3 consists of 15 residues. Germline lookup yields CDR1 SGHNT and CDR2 YYREEE (reference sequence). CDR3 residues: CASSLAPDGYNEQFF. In DNA form, the CDR3 reads TGTGCCAGCAGCTTGGCTCCTGACGGGTACAATGAGCAGTTCTTC.

J is TRBJ2-2 and V is TRBV7-2; tentatively, D is TRBD1 (6 bases). This CDR3 contains 14 residues. The V gene's germline CDR1 is SGHTA and CDR2 FQGNSA. Deletions cut 1 base from V and 6 bases from J, with 9 bases between. The CDR3, as DNA: TGTGCCAGCAGCTTAGACACAGGGTCCGGGGAGCTGTTTTTT. Amino acids: CASSLDTGSGELFF.

The chain has TRBV28 and TRBJ1-5; possibly TRBD1 for D (6 bases). Germline V gene sequence: CDR1 MDHEN, CDR2 SYDVKM. CDR3 length: 16 residues. Trimming removed 4 bases from V and 0 bases from J, with 13 bases in between. The CDR3 coding sequence is TGTGCCAGCAGTTCACAGGGTTGGGATAGCAATCAGCCCCAGCATTTT. It translates to CASSSQGWDSNQPQHF.

V usage is TRBV15 and J usage is TRBJ2-7, with a weak D call TRBD2 (6 bases). This CDR3 is 14 amino acids long. CDR1 is LNHNV, CDR2 YYDKDF, per germline (reference sequence). V was pared by 3 bases and J by 3 bases, with 12 bases between. CDR3 region: CATSRTGESYEQYF. CDR3 nucleotide sequence: TGTGCCACCAGCAGGACGGGAGAGAGCTACGAGCAGTACTTC.

This clone was detected only a few times. This chain links TRBV2 with TRBJ1-5, with TRBD1 matching over 8 bases. Per germline, CDR1 SNHLY and CDR2 FYNNEI. This CDR3 comprises 13 residues. After removal of 5 bases from V and 4 bases from J, the junction contained 1 base not matched to a gene. The CDR3 region is CASSWTGNQPQHF. The CDR3 region has the DNA TGTGCCAGCAGTTGGACAGGGAATCAGCCCCAGCATTTT.

The rearrangement uses TRBV4-2 and TRBJ2-2; 8 nucleotides match TRBD2. The junction had 4 bases not matched to a gene; V was cut back by 2 bases and J by 5 bases. There are 15 residues in the CDR3. The germline V gene has CDR1 LGHNA and CDR2 YNFKEQ. The CDR3 coding sequence is TGTGCCAGCAGCCAACCCGGCGGGGGGACCGGGGAGCTGTTTTTT. Translation gives CASSQPGGGTGELFF.

This clone was found a few times. This chain connects TRBV6-5 to TRBJ2-7; D not resolved. The CDR3 is 13 amino acids. V was cut by 0 bases and J by 4 bases, with 7 bases left in between. The V gene's germline CDR1 is MNHEY and CDR2 SVGAGI. The CDR3 region is CASSYSTSYEQYF. The CDR3 DNA reads TGTGCCAGCAGTTACTCGACTTCTTACGAGCAGTACTTC.

In this sample, this clone turned up a few times. CDR3: CASSLQGIHEQYF. In nucleotides, the CDR3 is TGTGCCAGCAGTTTGCAGGGGATACACGAGCAGTACTTC. The chain joins TRBV12-3 or TRBV12-4 to TRBJ2-7; D may be TRBD1 (6 bases). This CDR3 comprises 13 residues. Between the trimmed V and J ends, which lost 3 bases and 5 bases, there was a span of 11 bases.

The table lists this clone with a count of one. The chain recombines TRBV5-1 with TRBJ1-6; D is uncertain. CDR3 length: 14 residues. Germline V gene lookup returns CDR1 SGHRS and CDR2 YFSETQ. V shed 0 bases and J shed 7 bases, with 8 bases lying between them. CDR3 sequence reads: CASSLGAENSPLHF. The CDR3 bases are TGCGCCAGCAGCTTGGGAGCGGAAAATTCACCCCTCCACTTT.